These 9 T cell receptor beta chains share one sample of origin, sequenced in a study of T cells in Graves' hyperthyroidism and ophthalmopathy. RNA transcripts yielded amplified TCR beta CDR3 regions. HTBI primers were employed in a first-round RT-PCR of the TCR CDR3. TCRdb re-called the multiplex PCR reads through MiXCR, storing one row per CDR3 protein. The sample records about 770,000 distinct CDR3 sequences, 15% to 20% being singletons. Sequencing was performed on blood. Receptor source: a woman aged 50 to 60 with Graves' hyperthyroidism that later progressed to Graves' ophthalmopathy.

In this sample, this clonotype turned up many times. The chain links TRBV5-1 to TRBJ1-2; maybe TRBD1 (5 bases). The CDR3 has 13 residues. V was shortened by 1 base and J by 4 bases, with 8 bases between the two germline ends. Germline-derived CDR1 and CDR2 are SGHRS and YFSETQ. The CDR3 sequence: CASSLSQGYGYTF. The CDR3 DNA sequence: TGCGCCAGCAGCTTGTCGCAGGGCTATGGCTACACCTTC.

The gene calls are TRBV3-1 and TRBJ2-3; D is perhaps TRBD1 (6 bases). From germline, CDR1 is LGHDT and CDR2 YNNKEL (reference sequence). Trimming stripped 0 bases from V and 4 bases from J, with 14 bases between. This CDR3 is 16 amino acids long. In DNA, the CDR3 is TGTGCCAGCAGCCAAGAACGGGCAGGGGTCGCAGATACGCAGTATTTT. This codes for CASSQERAGVADTQYF.

The chain has TRBV7-9 and TRBJ1-1; D is undetermined. Germline V CDR1 and CDR2: SEHNR, FQNEAQ (reference sequence). The CDR3 covers 16 residues. Trimming pared 1 base from V and 6 bases from J, leaving 18 bases between. CDR3 amino acids: CASSLEPKISSAEAFF. CDR3 nucleotides: TGTGCCAGCAGCTTAGAACCCAAGATCTCGAGCGCTGAAGCTTTCTTT.

CDR3 nucleotides: TGTGCCAGCCGGGACCATAATGAAAAACTGTTTTTT. It encodes CASRDHNEKLFF. V gene TRBV7-9 combines with J gene TRBJ1-4, with D perhaps matching TRBD1 (5 bases). This CDR3 contains 12 residues. Trimming removed 8 bases at V and 4 bases at J, with 8 bases between. In germline, CDR1 is SEHNR, CDR2 FQNEAQ (reference sequence).

The chain carries TRBV6-1 and TRBJ2-1, with D perhaps matching TRBD2 (5 bases). Germline-derived CDR1 and CDR2 are MNHNS and SASEGT. The CDR3 extends over 15 amino acids. V was cut by 5 bases and J by 0 bases, with 11 bases left in between. CDR3 amino acids: CASSTGGSSYNEQFF. Here the CDR3 DNA reads TGTGCCAGCAGTACCGGTGGGAGCTCCTACAATGAGCAGTTCTTC.

This clonotype was picked up many times. This rearrangement joins TRBV12-5 to TRBJ1-4, with TRBD1 as a possible D gene (5 bases). Germline lookup yields CDR1 LGHNT and CDR2 FRNRAP. The CDR3 has 16 residues. V was pared by 6 bases and J by 8 bases, with 22 bases between. The CDR3 spells CASGRGVGGGKEKLFF. CDR3 bases: TGTGCTAGTGGCCGAGGGGTCGGCGGGGGGAAAGAAAAACTGTTTTTT.

This clonotype showed up just once. The germline gene is not matched at one end of the junction; a read error may be the cause. The chain has TRBV7-9 and TRBJ2-5; the match to TRBD1 covers 8 bases. Germline CDR1 is SEHNR and CDR2 is FQNEAQ (reference sequence). This CDR3 spans 15 amino acids. CDR3 sequence reads: CASSLGTGGEEAQYF. CDR3 nucleotide sequence: TGTGCCAGCAGCCTCGGAACAGGGGGTGAAGAGGCCCAGTACTTC.

The rearrangement joins TRBV5-6 to TRBJ1-2; no clear D. The CDR3 spans 13 residues. Germline CDR1 reads SGHDT; CDR2 reads YYEEEE. Trimming cost V 4 bases and J 4 bases, with 11 bases left between them. This CDR3 reads CASSRREIYGYTF. The CDR3 DNA follows: TGTGCCAGCAGCAGGCGGGAGATCTATGGCTACACCTTC.

The genes are TRBV10-1 and TRBJ2-3, with D perhaps TRBD2 (5 bases). Germline values: CDR1 WNHNN, CDR2 SYGVQD (reference sequence). The CDR3 runs 13 residues. The V and J ends lost 0 bases and 8 bases respectively, with 9 bases between them. In nucleotides, the CDR3 is TGCGCCAGCAGTGAGTCGAGCCGGGGTACGCAGTATTTT. The encoded protein is CASSESSRGTQYF.